This T cell receptor (beta chain) was identified in a study of blood T cell repertoires in COVID-19 (dated by TCRdb to 2018 to 2020). With regard to the full study: The collaborator samples originated in the United States, Italy and Spain and spanned the acute and convalescent phases of COVID-19. The prospective study material was composed of cDNA or gDNA derived from T cells, B-cell-depleted T cells, or PBMCs. The dataset comprised deeply sampled blood TCRbeta repertoires from subjects exposed to, actively infected with, or recovered from COVID-19. A freely available public database, intended as a resource for researchers studying the immune response to SARS-CoV-2, is where the repertoires were released. Samples were obtained from the ongoing ImmuneRACE study (first 160 participants) and from about 1,300 subjects provided by 6 global collaborators. A de-identified subject ID, COVID-19 status, age in years and sex were almost always included in the sample metadata. Where HLA class I and class II types were available, the types were taken from metadata supplied by the sample provider, not from assay-based typing.

Broad study findings and their caveats: Clinical and demographic metadata were provided uncurated, with the amount varying by source and participant.

The V and J ends are trimmed by 0 bases and 5 bases, leaving 11 bases between them. Including the terminal cysteine and phenylalanine, the CDR3 comprises 15 residues. Only the CDR3 portion is preserved as DNA: 45 bases, with reading frame beginning at the first base. Per the germline V gene, MNHNS is the CDR1 and SASEGT is the CDR2. The immunoSEQ Assay, a bias-controlled multiplex PCR, was used to amplify TCRbeta CDR3 regions from genomic DNA. The study's own analysis went as follows. Within the assay, amplification of reference gene primers was used to estimate how many nucleated cells each sample contained. To quantify the absolute abundance of each unique TCRbeta CDR3 rearrangement, sequence reads were collapsed and filtered. For each sample, productive Simpson clonality was calculated by taking the square root of Simpson's diversity index across productive rearrangements. TCRdb provides this immuneACCESS table in a form limited to in-frame rearrangements. Some clones are lacking; in checked studies, under half of them reflect an unresolved V gene, and why the rest are absent is not known. That table furnishes V, J and clone size, whereas the DNA furnished D and trimming. The sample has some 250,000 clones on record, around 87% of them singletons. The ten largest account for around 7.3% of the sample.

Turning to this clone: The target of this receptor is not known. The record has no base qualities; no much larger clone is one base away.

The collaborating institutions used their own protocols to collect whole blood in K2EDTA tubes. For TCRbeta analysis, collaborator samples were shipped as frozen whole blood, as isolated PBMCs, or as DNA extracted from either sample type. This sequence was found in a woman in her 70s with active or convalescent COVID-19. Recombination joined TRBV6-1 with TRBJ1-5, with no D gene named confidently. Source material: peripheral blood. For the CDR3, the sequence is CASSEALRQDQPQHF. DNA sequence: TGTGCCAGCAGTGAAGCGCTTCGGCAGGATCAGCCCCAGCATTTT.